The sequence of this T cell receptor beta chain was determined in a study of long-term antiretroviral therapy in people with HIV. Study-level points and caveats: An increase in diversity followed ART, yet levels stayed below transplant donor controls.

The table lists this clone with a few counts. Its target is not known. With survey level as its setting, the immunoSEQ assay was v3.0. This table comes from immunoSEQ multiplex PCR, and its TCRdb copy is limited to in-frame clones, with some not included. The repertoire has around 25,000 clones, around nine tenths of them found once; the top ten carry more than 4.5%. This CDR3 has 11 residues. From germline, CDR1 is SGHNT and CDR2 YYREEE (reference sequence). Trimming removed 2 bases from V and 7 bases from J, with 7 bases in between. This chain joins TRBV5-4 and TRBJ2-7; D may match TRBD1 or TRBD2 (5 bases each). This clonotype originated in a man aged 30-40 years with HIV. Sequenced material: unsorted PBMCs, taken about 4.5 years after starting antiretroviral therapy. The DNA of the CDR3 is TGTGCCAGCAGCTTAGGGGAGGAGCAGTACTTC. This codes for CASSLGEEQYF.